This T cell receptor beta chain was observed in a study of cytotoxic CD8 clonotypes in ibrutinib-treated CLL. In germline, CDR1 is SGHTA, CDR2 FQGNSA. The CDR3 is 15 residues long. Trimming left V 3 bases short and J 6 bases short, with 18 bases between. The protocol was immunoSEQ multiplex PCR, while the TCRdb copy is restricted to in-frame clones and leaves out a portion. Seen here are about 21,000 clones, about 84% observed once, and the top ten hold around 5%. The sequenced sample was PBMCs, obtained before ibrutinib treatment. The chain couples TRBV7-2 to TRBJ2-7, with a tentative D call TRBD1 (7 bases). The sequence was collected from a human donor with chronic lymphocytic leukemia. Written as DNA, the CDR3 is TGTGCCAGCAGCTTTGCGGGACAGCTACCTACCGAGCAGTACTTC. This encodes CASSFAGQLPTEQYF.